One and the same sample provided the 4 T cell receptor beta chains below, sequenced in a study of blood T cell repertoires in COVID-19. Sequenced by immunoSEQ multiplex PCR; TCRdb stores in-frame clones only, minus some. The sample shows roughly 60,000 clones, 78% of them seen only once. The sequenced sample consisted of peripheral blood. The receptors derive from a human donor in a cohort sampled during active COVID-19.

The rearrangement joins TRBV12-3 or TRBV12-4 to TRBJ2-2; possible D gene TRBD2, 6 bases. The CDR3 runs 12 residues. V was cut by 4 bases and J by 6 bases, with 6 bases left in between. The CDR3 bases are TGTGCCAGCAGTTCTAGCGCCGGGGAGCTGTTTTTT. As protein: CASSSSAGELFF.

This clone was observed many times. The chain has TRBV15 and TRBJ1-1; D not resolved. The V gene lost 0 bases and the J gene lost 3 bases, with 11 bases spanning the gap. Germline V CDR1 and CDR2: LNHNV, YYDKDF (reference sequence). CDR3 length equals 15 residues. The CDR3 protein is CATSRDQRGYTEAFF. The CDR3 DNA sequence: TGTGCCACCAGCAGAGATCAACGGGGTTACACTGAAGCTTTCTTT.

The rearrangement links TRBV28 to TRBJ1-1, with D unclear. V was trimmed by 6 bases and J by 1 base, leaving 15 bases between them. The CDR3 loop spans 15 amino acids. Per the germline V gene, CDR1 is MDHEN and CDR2 is SYDVKM. CDR3 in DNA: TGTGCCAGCAGCTTTCGACGGAGACCGAACACTGAAGCTTTCTTT. It yields the protein CASSFRRRPNTEAFF.

The chain employs TRBV27 and TRBJ1-2; D may be TRBD1 (5 bases). Trimming removed 3 bases from V and 8 bases from J, with 16 bases in between. The germline gives CDR1 MNHEY, CDR2 SMNVEV (reference sequence). This CDR3 has 14 amino acids. The CDR3 sequence is CASSFAGSSYGYTF. The CDR3 DNA follows: TGTGCCAGCAGTTTTGCAGGGTCCTCCTACGGCTACACCTTC.